The 13 T cell receptor beta chains in this list originate from one sample, sequenced in a study of blood T cells in healthy people across ages. The second PCR ran about 7 to 12 cycles with a sample-barcoded 5' primer and J-beta primers. TCRdb analysed the 5' RACE reads with MiXCR anew, one entry per CDR3 protein. The sample contains around 650,000 distinct CDR3 sequences, 40% to 50% of which appear only once. Input material: blood. These receptors all come from a man older than 75 in good health.

V usage is TRBV20-1 and J usage is TRBJ2-1, with 7 bases matching TRBD1. Per the germline V gene, CDR1 is DFQATT and CDR2 is SNEGSKA (reference sequence). With 7 bases clipped from V and 4 bases from J, the junction kept 7 bases outside the gene matches. The CDR3 has 13 amino acids. CDR3 sequence: CSETGTAYNEQFF. CDR3 DNA: TGCAGTGAAACCGGGACAGCTTACAATGAGCAGTTCTTC.

This clonotype was seen a handful of times. V gene TRBV4-2 combines with J gene TRBJ2-1; D remains unclear. The V end lost 4 bases, the J end lost 9 bases, and 16 bases lay between the germline ends. Germline CDR1 LGHNA, CDR2 YNFKEQ. This CDR3 is 14 amino acids long. CDR3 protein: CASSPVGLGGEQFF. CDR3 DNA sequence: TGTGCCAGCAGCCCGGTCGGGTTAGGCGGTGAGCAGTTCTTC.

The chain has TRBV12-3 or TRBV12-4 and TRBJ2-1; 10 nucleotides match TRBD2. Losses at the gene ends were 6 bases for V and 5 bases for J; bases not matched to a gene: 7. The CDR3 has 15 amino acids. CDR3 in amino acids: CASRYLAGANNEQFF. The CDR3 DNA is TGTGCCAGCAGGTACCTAGCGGGAGCAAACAATGAGCAGTTCTTC.

The chain recombines TRBV7-8 with TRBJ2-7; D is uncertain. With 1 base removed from V and 4 bases from J, the gap between germline ends came to 23 bases. The germline V gene has CDR1 SGHVS and CDR2 FQNEAQ. The CDR3 contains 18 residues. The CDR3 nucleotides are TGTGCCAGCAGCTTAGTTATATACCGGGCCTCAAACGTATACGAGCAGTACTTC. This encodes CASSLVIYRASNVYEQYF.

There are many counts of this clonotype. The chain combines TRBV29-1 with TRBJ2-7, with D hard to call. The CDR3 is 16 residues long. Looked up from germline, CDR1 is SQVTM and CDR2 is ANQGSEA. The V and J ends lost 4 bases and 1 base respectively, with 20 bases between them. CDR3 residues: CSVVGFIYQTSYEQYF. The CDR3 coding sequence is TGCAGCGTTGTTGGATTTATATACCAAACATCCTACGAGCAGTACTTC.

This clonotype was detected only a few times. The chain links TRBV4-3 to TRBJ2-1; TRBD2 matches 8 bases. Unmatched junction bases numbered 11, after V lost 0 bases and J lost 10 bases. The CDR3 totals 16 residues. From germline, CDR1 is LGHNA and CDR2 YSLEER. CDR3 in amino acids: CASSQDKGLRGGEQFF. CDR3 nucleotide sequence: TGCGCCAGCAGCCAAGATAAGGGGTTGCGCGGGGGGGAGCAGTTCTTC.

The rearrangement links TRBV30 to TRBJ2-1; D is uncertain. The germline V and J ends were trimmed by 0 bases and 8 bases, with 11 bases remaining between them. Germline CDR1 and CDR2: GTSNPN and SVGIG (reference sequence). This CDR3 spans 13 amino acids. Here the CDR3 reads CAWSVSLYDEQFF. The CDR3, as DNA: TGTGCCTGGAGTGTAAGCTTGTACGATGAGCAGTTCTTC.

This clonotype came up a few times. V is TRBV5-1 and J is TRBJ2-1, with TRBD2 matching 9 bases. The V gene end was trimmed by 2 bases and the J gene end by 4 bases; junction bases not matched to a gene: 7. The CDR3 is made up of 16 amino acids. The germline gives CDR1 SGHRS, CDR2 YFSETQ. CDR3 in amino acids: CASSFNSGGTYNEQFF. Written as DNA, the CDR3 is TGCGCCAGCAGCTTCAATAGCGGGGGAACTTACAATGAGCAGTTCTTC.

The chain recombines TRBV7-2 with TRBJ2-5; 8 bases agree with TRBD1. The end of the DNA is better explained by TRBJ2-7, so the J call may be wrong. This CDR3 has 14 amino acids. CDR1 and CDR2 (germline): SGHTA, FQGNSA. CDR3 sequence reads: CASSLSQGANEQYF. The CDR3 DNA is TGTGCCAGCAGCTTATCTCAGGGGGCTAACGAGCAGTACTTC.

This clonotype was picked up a small number of times. The junction departs from the called germline gene at one end, perhaps through a read error. The chain employs TRBV7-7 and TRBJ2-1; D may be TRBD1 (5 bases). Germline-derived CDR1 and CDR2 are SSHAT and FNYEAQ (reference sequence). This CDR3 is built from 15 residues. CDR3 sequence (DNA): TGTGCTAGCAGCCCGGTAAGGGGCCCTTTTCAGGAGCAGTTCTTC. Its protein is CASSPVRGPFQEQFF.

This rearrangement joins TRBV3-1 to TRBJ2-2; no definite D call. CDR1 and CDR2 (germline): LGHDT, YNNKEL (reference sequence). V was pared by 1 base and J by 0 bases, with 6 bases between. This CDR3 is 15 amino acids long. In DNA, the CDR3 is TGTGCCAGCAGCCAAGGATCCTCGAACACCGGGGAGCTGTTTTTT. Residues: CASSQGSSNTGELFF.

This clonotype was picked up a small number of times. This chain's CDR3 is CASSQDLPGVFSYNEQFF. Written as DNA, the CDR3 is TGCGCCAGCAGCCAAGATCTTCCAGGGGTCTTCTCCTACAATGAGCAGTTCTTC. V is TRBV4-3 and J is TRBJ2-1, with D perhaps matching TRBD1 (6 bases). Trimming cost V 0 bases and J 0 bases, with 15 bases left between them. This CDR3 spans 18 amino acids. Germline loops: CDR1 LGHNA, CDR2 YSLEER.

The rearrangement joins TRBV14 to TRBJ1-2; D ambiguous. V shed 3 bases and J shed 9 bases, with 11 bases lying between them. CDR3 size: 12 residues. Per the germline V gene, CDR1 is SGHDN and CDR2 is FVKESK. CDR3 bases: TGTGCCAGCAGCCATGGGGAGAGGAGCTACACCTTC. This translates into CASSHGERSYTF. Drawing the rest from reference TRBV14 and TRBJ1-2, the complete variable domain is EAGVTQFPSHSVIEKGQTVTLRCDPISGHDNLYWYRRVMGKEIKFLLHFVKESKQDESGMPNNRFLAERTGGTYSTLKVQPAELEDSGVYFCASSHGERSYTFGSGTRLTVV.